A selection of T cell receptor beta chains follows, all from one sample in a study of identical twins' blood T cells. TCRdb ran MiXCR on the 5' RACE reads and lists one entry per CDR3 protein. Of fewer than 450,000 distinct CDR3 sequences listed, more than 25% were seen once; the top ten hold 6% to 7%. Sequenced material: PBMCs. These TCRs come from a woman aged 18-50 years in good health. Both conserved end residues are part of each CDR3. The D gene is left open where the match is weak. Some rows mark clone size as missing; the rest say once, few, many or name a class of expanded clone.

j_call v_call d_call clone_size cdr3_nt cdr3_aa
TRBJ2-1 TRBV20-1 TRBD2 NA TGCAGTGCGATCAATAGCGGGAGCTCCTACAATGAGCAGTTCTTC CSAINSGSSYNEQFF
TRBJ2-3 TRBV7-9 TRBD1 NA TGTGCCAGCAGCTTCCAGGGGGTTAGGACAGATACGCAGTATTTT CASSFQGVRTDTQYF
TRBJ1-4 TRBV6-5 TRBD1 NA TGTGCCAGCAGTTCCGGGACAGGGTTGGAGGAAAAACTGTTTTTT CASSSGTGLEEKLFF
TRBJ2-1 TRBV29-1 NA NA TGCAGCGTGCGGTCCGGTTACTACAATGAGCAGTTCTTC CSVRSGYYNEQFF
TRBJ1-6 TRBV6-4 TRBD1 NA TGTGCCAGCAAAATCCCAGGACAGGGGGTAAGCTCCTATAATTCACCCCTCCACTTT CASKIPGQGVSSYNSPLHF
TRBJ2-3 TRBV5-1 NA few TGCGCCAGCAGCTTCAGGGGTCGGCCAGATACGCAGTATTTT CASSFRGRPDTQYF
TRBJ1-2 TRBV18 NA NA TGTGCCAGCTCACCTGGACAGAGAAACTATGGCTACACCTTC CASSPGQRNYGYTF
TRBJ2-3 TRBV29-1 NA NA TGCAGCGTCACTTCGTTAGATACGCAGTATTTT CSVTSLDTQYF
TRBJ1-1 TRBV7-9 TRBD1 NA TGTGCCAGCACACGACAGGGAGACACTGAAGCTTTCTTT CASTRQGDTEAFF
TRBJ1-5 TRBV20-1 NA few TGCAGTGCTAGTCGACATAGCAATCAGCCCCAGCATTTT CSASRHSNQPQHF
TRBJ2-1 TRBV6-5 TRBD2 few TGTGCCAGCAGGGGGTTAGGGACTAGGGATGTTGGCTCCTACAATGAGCAGTTCTTC CASRGLGTRDVGSYNEQFF
TRBJ2-3 TRBV3-1 NA NA TGTGCCAGCGCTCTCGAGGGGACCCAGGAGTATTTT CASALEGTQEYF
TRBJ1-2 TRBV24-1 NA few TGTGCCACCAGTGACACGGACAGATCCTATGGCTACACCTTC CATSDTDRSYGYTF
TRBJ2-2 TRBV6-5 TRBD1 many TGTGCCAGCAGATTGGGACAGGGGTTCGGGGAGCTGTTTTTT CASRLGQGFGELFF
TRBJ2-3 TRBV9 TRBD2 few TGTGCCAGCAGCCCTCGGACTAGCGGAATCACAGATACGCAGTATTTT CASSPRTSGITDTQYF
TRBJ1-2 TRBV12-3/TRBV12-4 TRBD1 few TGTGCCAGCAGATCCTACAGGGGAAGGGTCTATGGCTACACCTTC CASRSYRGRVYGYTF
TRBJ1-1 TRBV29-1 NA NA TGCAGCGTTGAAGATCGTGGGGGCTCGAGATACACGCTAGGGAGGGGAGATGACACTGAAGCTTTCTTT CSVEDRGGSRYTLGRGDDTEAFF
TRBJ1-5 TRBV5-1 NA NA TGCGCCAGCAGCTTGCGGGTATACGTACAGCCCCAGCATTTT CASSLRVYVQPQHF
TRBJ1-2 TRBV6-1 NA NA TGTGCCAGCAGTGAGACCCTCTACACCTTC CASSETLYTF
TRBJ1-4 TRBV7-2 NA many TGTGCCAGCAGCTTGACTCCCGGTCTTAGTAATGAAAAACTGTTTTTT CASSLTPGLSNEKLFF
TRBJ1-1 TRBV29-1 NA few TGCAGCGTGGGGGCTAGAGGTGAAGCTTTCTTT CSVGARGEAFF
TRBJ1-6 TRBV20-1 NA NA TGCAGTGCTCCTCAGGTTCTTAATTCACCCCTCCACTTT CSAPQVLNSPLHF
TRBJ1-5 TRBV12-3/TRBV12-4 NA NA TGTGCCAGCAGTTTAGGAGGGCCTAATCAGCCCCAGCATTTT CASSLGGPNQPQHF
TRBJ2-7 TRBV7-6 TRBD1 NA TGTGCCAGCAGCCTTAACAGGGGGCACGAGCAGTACTTC CASSLNRGHEQYF
TRBJ1-2 TRBV20-1 NA few TGCAGTGCTAGAACCGGGACGGCGCTCTATGGCTACACCTTC CSARTGTALYGYTF
TRBJ1-1 TRBV20-1 NA NA TGCAGTGCTACCTCCACGGAGCGTGGGAACACTGAAGCTTTCTTT CSATSTERGNTEAFF
TRBJ2-2 TRBV5-1 TRBD1 NA TGCGCCAGCAGCAGGGGGCTGGACACCGGGGAGCTGTTTTTT CASSRGLDTGELFF
TRBJ2-1 TRBV11-2 TRBD2 few TGTGCCAGCAGCTTCCTACTAGCGGGGCCTAACAATGAGCAGTTCTTC CASSFLLAGPNNEQFF
TRBJ2-3 TRBV7-8 NA NA TGTGCCAGCAGCCAGATGACAGTCACAGATACGCAGTATTTT CASSQMTVTDTQYF
TRBJ2-1 TRBV20-1 TRBD2 NA TGCATTGCCTCCACCAGGACTAGCGGGGGGTTTAGTCAGTTCTTC CIASTRTSGGFSQFF
TRBJ1-6 TRBV20-1 NA many TGCAGTGCTAGAGGAGGGGCCCGCTCCTATAATTCACCCCTCCACTTT CSARGGARSYNSPLHF
TRBJ2-2 TRBV6-1 NA NA TGTGCCAGCAGTGGGCGGGACCGCGCGAACACCGGGGAGCTGTTTTTT CASSGRDRANTGELFF
TRBJ1-1 TRBV20-1 NA NA TGCAGTGCTAGGGCCAGGACCGGCGGGACTGAAGCTTTCTTT CSARARTGGTEAFF
TRBJ2-3 TRBV20-1 TRBD2 few TGCAGTGCTACAGGGACTAGTAAAGATACGCAGTATTTT CSATGTSKDTQYF
TRBJ1-5 TRBV20-1 NA once TGCAATGCCCAACAGGGAAGCCAGCCCCAGCATTTT CNAQQGSQPQHF
TRBJ1-4 TRBV29-1 NA NA TGCAGCGTTATGGCGAATAATGAACAACTGTTTTTT CSVMANNEQLFF
TRBJ2-2 TRBV6-6 NA few TGTGCCAGCAGTGGGCCGGAGGACACCGGGGAGCTGTTTTTT CASSGPEDTGELFF
TRBJ2-2 TRBV12-3/TRBV12-4 NA few TGTGCCAGCAGTTTTCCAGGGACCGGGGAGCTGTTTTTT CASSFPGTGELFF
TRBJ1-5 TRBV5-1 TRBD1 NA TGCGCCAGCAGGCCGGGGACAGGGGATCAGCCCCAGCATTTT CASRPGTGDQPQHF
TRBJ1-1 TRBV20-1 NA few TGCAGTGCTAGAAGTAGGTCAGGGGCGAGGACTGAAGCTTTCTTT CSARSRSGARTEAFF
TRBJ1-1 TRBV12-3/TRBV12-4 NA NA TGTGCCAGCAGCCACTCGGCCCCTGAAGCTTTCTTT CASSHSAPEAFF
TRBJ2-1 TRBV20-1 NA once TGCAGTGCTCAGGAGAGCTCCTACAATGAGCAGTTCTTC CSAQESSYNEQFF
TRBJ2-1 TRBV6-5 NA many TGTGCCAGCAGTCAGGGTGATGAGCAGTTCTTC CASSQGDEQFF
TRBJ1-2 TRBV29-1 NA few TGCAGCGTTGAACGGGCGTCCCCTAACTATGGCTACACCTTC CSVERASPNYGYTF